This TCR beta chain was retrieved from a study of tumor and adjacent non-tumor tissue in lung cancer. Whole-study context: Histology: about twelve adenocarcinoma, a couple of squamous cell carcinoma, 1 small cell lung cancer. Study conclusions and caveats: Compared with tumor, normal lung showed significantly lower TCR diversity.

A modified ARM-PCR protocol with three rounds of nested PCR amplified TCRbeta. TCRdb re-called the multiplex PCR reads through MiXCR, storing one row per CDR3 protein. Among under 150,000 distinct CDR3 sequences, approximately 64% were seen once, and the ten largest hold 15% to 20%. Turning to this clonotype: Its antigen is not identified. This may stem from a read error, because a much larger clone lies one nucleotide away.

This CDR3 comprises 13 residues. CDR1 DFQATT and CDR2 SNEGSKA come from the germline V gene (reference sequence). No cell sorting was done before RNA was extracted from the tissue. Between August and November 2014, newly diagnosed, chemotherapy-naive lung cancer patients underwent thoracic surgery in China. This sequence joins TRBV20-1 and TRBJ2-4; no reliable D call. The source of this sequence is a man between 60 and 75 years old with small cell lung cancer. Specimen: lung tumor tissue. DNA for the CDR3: TGCAGAGCTCTTCCCTTGCGGTTGAACATTCAGTACTTC. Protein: CRALPLRLNIQYF.